This TCR beta chain is drawn from a study of cytomegalovirus exposure and HLA in healthy donors. Only in-frame clones appear in the TCRdb table, and some are missing; sequencing was by immunoSEQ multiplex PCR. The table shows under 300,000 clones, with around 87% occurring only once. This CDR3 is built from 14 residues. With 3 bases removed from V and 4 bases from J, the gap between germline ends came to 9 bases. Germline V lookup: CDR1 LNHDA, CDR2 SQIVND (reference sequence). The receptor comes from a young woman in good health and CMV-seronegative. The V and J genes are TRBV19 and TRBJ1-4; D possibly corresponds to TRBD1 (5 bases). Input material: PBMCs. This CDR3 is CASSIPRVNEKLFF. In nucleotides, the CDR3 is TGTGCCAGTAGTATCCCCAGGGTTAATGAAAAACTGTTTTTT.